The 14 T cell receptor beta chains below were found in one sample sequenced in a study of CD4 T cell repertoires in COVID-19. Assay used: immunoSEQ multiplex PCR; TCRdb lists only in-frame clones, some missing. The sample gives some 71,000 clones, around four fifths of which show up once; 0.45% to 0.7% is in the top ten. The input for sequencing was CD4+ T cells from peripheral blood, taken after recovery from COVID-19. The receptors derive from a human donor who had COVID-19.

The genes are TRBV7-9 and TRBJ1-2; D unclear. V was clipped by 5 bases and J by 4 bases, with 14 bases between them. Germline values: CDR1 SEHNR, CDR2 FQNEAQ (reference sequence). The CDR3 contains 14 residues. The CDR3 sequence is CASSLPPVPYGYTF. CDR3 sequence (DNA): TGTGCCAGCAGCCTCCCCCCGGTCCCCTATGGCTACACCTTC.

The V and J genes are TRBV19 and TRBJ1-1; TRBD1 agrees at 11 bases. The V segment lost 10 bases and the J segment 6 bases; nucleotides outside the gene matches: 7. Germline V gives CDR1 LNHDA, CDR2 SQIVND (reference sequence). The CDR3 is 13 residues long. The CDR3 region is CATQDRGLAEAFF. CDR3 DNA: TGTGCCACCCAGGACAGGGGGCTGGCTGAAGCTTTCTTT.

The CDR3 nucleotides are TGTGCCAGCAGTTTCGGACAGGGGCTTGGGGACACTGAAGCTTTCTTT. Translation: CASSFGQGLGDTEAFF. The chain uses TRBV27 and TRBJ1-1; 9 bases are shared with TRBD1. CDR1 is MNHEY, CDR2 SMNVEV, per germline (reference sequence). The CDR3 runs to 16 residues. V dropped 3 bases and J dropped 3; count of bases not matched to a gene: 8.

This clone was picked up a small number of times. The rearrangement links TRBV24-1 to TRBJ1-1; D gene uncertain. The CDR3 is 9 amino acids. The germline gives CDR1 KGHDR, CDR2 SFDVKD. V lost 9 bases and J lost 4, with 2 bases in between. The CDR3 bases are TGTGCCACCCCCACTGAAGCTTTCTTT. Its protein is CATPTEAFF.

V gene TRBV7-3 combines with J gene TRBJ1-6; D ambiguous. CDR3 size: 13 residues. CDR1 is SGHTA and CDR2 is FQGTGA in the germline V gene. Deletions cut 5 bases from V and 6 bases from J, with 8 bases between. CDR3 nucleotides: TGTGCCAGCAGCGACGGTAGTAATTCACCCCTCCACTTT. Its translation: CASSDGSNSPLHF.

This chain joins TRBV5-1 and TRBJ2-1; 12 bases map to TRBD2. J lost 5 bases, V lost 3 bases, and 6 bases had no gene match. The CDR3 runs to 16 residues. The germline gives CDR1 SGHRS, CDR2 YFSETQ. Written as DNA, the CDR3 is TGCGCCAGCAGCTCCCGACTAGCGGGAGTGAACAATGAGCAGTTCTTC. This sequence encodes CASSSRLAGVNNEQFF.

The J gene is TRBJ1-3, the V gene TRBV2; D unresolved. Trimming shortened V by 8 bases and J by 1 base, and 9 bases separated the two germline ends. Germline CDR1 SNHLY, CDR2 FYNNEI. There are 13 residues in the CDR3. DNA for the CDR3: TGTGCCAGCGCAGGCGGATCTGGAAACACCATATATTTT. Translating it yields CASAGGSGNTIYF.

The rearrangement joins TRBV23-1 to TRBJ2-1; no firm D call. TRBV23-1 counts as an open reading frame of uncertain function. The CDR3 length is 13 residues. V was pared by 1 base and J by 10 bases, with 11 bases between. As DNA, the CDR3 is TGCGCCAGCAGTCAATGTGGGTCAGCAGAGCAGTTCTTC. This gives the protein CASSQCGSAEQFF.

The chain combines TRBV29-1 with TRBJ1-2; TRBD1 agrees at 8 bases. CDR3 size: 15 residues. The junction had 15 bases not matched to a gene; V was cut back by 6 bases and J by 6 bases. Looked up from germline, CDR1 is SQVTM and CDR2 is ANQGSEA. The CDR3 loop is CSVSQAPGGANGYTF. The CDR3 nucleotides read TGCAGCGTCTCTCAGGCCCCAGGGGGCGCAAATGGCTACACCTTC.

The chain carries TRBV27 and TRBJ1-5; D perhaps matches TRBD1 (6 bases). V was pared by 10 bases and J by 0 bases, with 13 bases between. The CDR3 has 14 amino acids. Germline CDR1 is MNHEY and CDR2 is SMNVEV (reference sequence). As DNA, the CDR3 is TGTGCCACCTCTACAGGGTTTAGCAATCAGCCCCAGCATTTT. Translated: CATSTGFSNQPQHF.

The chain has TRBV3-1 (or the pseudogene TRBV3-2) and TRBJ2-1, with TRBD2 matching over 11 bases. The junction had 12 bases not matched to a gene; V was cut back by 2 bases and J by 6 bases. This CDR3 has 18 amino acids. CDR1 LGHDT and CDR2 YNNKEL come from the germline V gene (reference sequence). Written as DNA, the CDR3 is TGTGCCAGCAGCCAACTGGCCTTACTAGCGGGAGTTCCCAATGAGCAGTTCTTC. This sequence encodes CASSQLALLAGVPNEQFF.

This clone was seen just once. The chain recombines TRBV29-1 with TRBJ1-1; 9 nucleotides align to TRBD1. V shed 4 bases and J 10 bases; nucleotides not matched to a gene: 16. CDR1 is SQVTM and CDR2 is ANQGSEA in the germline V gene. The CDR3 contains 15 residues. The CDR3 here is CSVVTLFPMTGGAFF. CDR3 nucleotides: TGCAGCGTTGTAACTCTTTTCCCCATGACAGGGGGAGCTTTCTTT.

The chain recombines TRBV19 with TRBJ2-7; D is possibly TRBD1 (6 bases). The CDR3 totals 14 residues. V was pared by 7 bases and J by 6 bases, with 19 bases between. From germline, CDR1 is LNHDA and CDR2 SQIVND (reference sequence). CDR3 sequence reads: CASNEQGARGEQYF. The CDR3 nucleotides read TGTGCCAGTAACGAACAGGGAGCTCGCGGCGAGCAGTACTTC.

CDR3 coding DNA: TGCGCCAGCAGCCTTCCCCGCGGGACACGCGACGAGCAGTACTTC. Its protein is CASSLPRGTRDEQYF. V is TRBV5-1 and J is TRBJ2-7; tentatively, D is TRBD1 or TRBD2 (6 bases each). V lost 4 bases and J 5 bases, leaving 19 bases between the germline ends. The CDR3 runs 15 residues. The germline V gene has CDR1 SGHRS and CDR2 YFSETQ.